One sample yielded the 24 T cell receptor beta chains listed below, sequenced in a study of CD8+CD57+ T cells in acquired aplastic anemia. Using genomic DNA as the template, TCR beta VDJ and CDR3 profiling was carried out. TCRdb analysed the reads with MiXCR anew, one entry per CDR3 protein. The repertoire holds fewer than 100,000 distinct CDR3 sequences, with less than 60% as singletons. Sequencing was performed on sorted CD4+, CD8+, or CD8+CD57+ T cells (not recorded which) from PBMCs. Source of these receptors: a human donor in good health, serving as a control.

This chain uses TRBV10-3 with TRBJ2-5, with a tentative D call TRBD1 (6 bases). The CDR3 spans 13 residues. CDR1 and CDR2 (germline): ENHRY, SYGVKD. V shed 8 bases and J shed 3 bases, with 13 bases lying between them. The CDR3 spells CAIGATGEETQYF. The CDR3 bases are TGTGCCATCGGTGCGACAGGCGAAGAGACCCAGTACTTC.

This chain connects TRBV25-1 to TRBJ2-3, with 9 bases matching TRBD2. Losses at the gene ends were 5 bases for V and 2 bases for J; bases not matched to a gene: 8. Germline values: CDR1 MGHDK, CDR2 SYGVNS. There are 16 residues in the CDR3. CDR3 sequence: CASSPRPGLATDTQYF. The CDR3 coding sequence is TGTGCCAGCAGTCCCCGTCCGGGACTAGCCACAGATACGCAGTATTTT.

This clonotype occurred a few times. The chain recombines TRBV12-3 or TRBV12-4 with TRBJ2-2; TRBD1 matches at 10 bases. The CDR3 is 15 residues long. V dropped 5 bases and J dropped 4; count of bases not matched to a gene: 4. The CDR3 DNA sequence: TGTGCCAGCAGTCCCCGGGACAGGGGCACCGGGGAGCTGTTTTTT. Translating gives CASSPRDRGTGELFF.

This clonotype was seen at least ten times. This chain connects TRBV4-2 to TRBJ2-7; D not resolved. Deletions cut 1 base from V and 5 bases from J, with 15 bases between. Germline CDR1 LGHNA, CDR2 YNFKEQ. This CDR3 is 15 amino acids long. The CDR3 protein is CASSQGFSPVNEQYF. The CDR3 DNA follows: TGTGCCAGCAGCCAAGGATTTAGCCCGGTGAACGAGCAGTACTTC.

The table lists this clonotype with many counts. V is TRBV9 and J is TRBJ2-6; D not resolved. This CDR3 spans 15 amino acids. Trimming left V 4 bases short and J 0 bases short, with 8 bases between. Germline V gives CDR1 SGDLS, CDR2 YYNGEE. The CDR3 DNA reads as TGTGCCAGCAGCCCCCTCATCTCTGGGGCCAACGTCCTGACTTTC. Translating it yields CASSPLISGANVLTF.

The chain is built from TRBV4-1 and TRBJ1-2, with D hard to call. Germline CDR1 MGHRA, CDR2 YSYEKL. The V end was cut by 4 bases, the J end by 4 bases, with 19 bases between. This CDR3 region has 16 residues. In nucleotides, the CDR3 is TGCGCCAGCAGCCCGGACCCATCAGCCCCTCTCTATGGCTACACCTTC. It translates to CASSPDPSAPLYGYTF.

The chain has TRBV2 and TRBJ2-7, with D tentatively TRBD2 (6 bases). CDR3 length: 14 amino acids. CDR1 and CDR2 from the germline V gene are SNHLY and FYNNEI. Between the trimmed V and J ends, which lost 7 bases and 6 bases, there was a span of 19 bases. The CDR3 DNA sequence: TGTGCCAGCACCCAAGACGGGGGAGCGGGCGAGCAGTACTTC. Translation: CASTQDGGAGEQYF. Filled out from reference TRBV2 and TRBJ2-7, the complete variable domain reads EPEVTQTPSHQVTQMGQEVILRCVPISNHLYFYWYRQILGQKVEFLVSFYNNEISEKSEIFDDQFSVERPDGSNFTLKIRSTKLEDSAMYFCASTQDGGAGEQYFGPGTRLTVT.

This clonotype was counted at least ten times. V gene TRBV9 combines with J gene TRBJ2-3; no firm D call. The ends were cut back, 3 bases at V and 6 bases at J, with 14 bases in the middle. CDR1 is SGDLS, CDR2 YYNGEE, per germline. The CDR3 contains 14 residues. CDR3 DNA sequence: TGTGCCAGCAGCGAAGGCAGGCCTACGGATACGCAGTATTTT. Protein: CASSEGRPTDTQYF. Variable domain in full (rest from reference TRBV9 and TRBJ2-3): DSGVTQTPKHLITATGQRVTLRCSPRSGDLSVYWYQQSLDQGLQFLIQYYNGEERAKGNILERFSAQQFPDLHSELNLSSLELGDSALYFCASSEGRPTDTQYFGPGTRLTVL.

The chain has TRBV3-1 and TRBJ1-5; 11 bases fit TRBD1. The junction had 9 bases not matched to a gene; V was cut back by 5 bases and J by 0 bases. Germline values: CDR1 LGHDT, CDR2 YNNKEL (reference sequence). The CDR3 is 18 amino acids. CDR3 sequence: CASSSGTGGPYSNQPQHF. CDR3 coding DNA: TGTGCCAGCAGCTCTGGGACAGGGGGGCCTTATAGCAATCAGCCCCAGCATTTT.

This clonotype has only one observation. The chain has TRBV25-1 and TRBJ1-5; D not resolved. CDR3 size: 11 residues. Deletions cut 11 bases from V and 0 bases from J, with 5 bases between. CDR1 is MGHDK and CDR2 is SYGVNS in the germline V gene. CDR3 coding DNA: TGTGCCCCAGATAGCAATCAGCCCCAGCATTTT. Amino acids: CAPDSNQPQHF. The complete variable domain, with remaining parts taken from reference TRBV25-1 and TRBJ1-5, reads EADIYQTPRYLVIGTGKKITLECSQTMGHDKMYWYQQDPGMELHLIHYSYGVNSTEKGDLSSESTVSRIRTEHFPLTLESARPSHTSQYLCAPDSNQPQHFGDGTRLSIL.

J is TRBJ1-5 and V is TRBV19; D perhaps matches TRBD1 (5 bases). The CDR3 spans 15 residues. Germline lookup yields CDR1 LNHDA and CDR2 SQIVND (reference sequence). The germline V and J ends were trimmed by 3 bases and 0 bases, with 9 bases remaining between them. The CDR3, as DNA: TGTGCCAGTAGTATCGCGGACATTAGCAATCAGCCCCAGCATTTT. Its translation: CASSIADISNQPQHF. Full variable domain (rest looked up from reference TRBV19 and TRBJ1-5): DGGITQSPKYLFRKEGQNVTLSCEQNLNHDAMYWYRQDPGQGLRLIYYSQIVNDFQKGDIAEGYSVSREKKESFPLTVTSAQKNPTAFYLCASSIADISNQPQHFGDGTRLSIL.

This clonotype has ten or more counts. The chain uses TRBV7-8 and TRBJ2-7; D could derive from TRBD1 or TRBD2 (7 bases each). Trimming shortened V by 2 bases and J by 8 bases, and 16 bases separated the two germline ends. The CDR3 covers 14 residues. Germline CDR1 reads SGHVS; CDR2 reads FQNEAQ. CDR3 DNA sequence: TGTGCCAGCAGCTTATCAGGGAGGGGGCATCAGCAGTACTTC. Its translation: CASSLSGRGHQQYF. The variable domain in full, completed from reference TRBV7-8 and TRBJ2-7, reads GAGVSQSPRYKVAKRGQDVALRCDPISGHVSLFWYQQALGQGPEFLTYFQNEAQLDKSGLPSDRFFAERPEGSVSTLKIQRTQQEDSAVYLCASSLSGRGHQQYFGPGTRLTVT.

Only a few counts were recorded for this clonotype. J is TRBJ1-2 and V is TRBV27; tentative D call: TRBD1 (5 bases). The V end lost 6 bases, the J end lost 6 bases, and 17 bases lay between the germline ends. The CDR3 spans 14 residues. Germline values: CDR1 MNHEY, CDR2 SMNVEV (reference sequence). CDR3 region: CASRSGFFDHGYTF. The CDR3 DNA follows: TGTGCCAGCAGATCAGGGTTTTTTGACCATGGCTACACCTTC.

CDR3: CASSATSLQETQYF. CDR3 DNA: TGTGCCAGCAGCGCGACTTCTTTGCAGGAGACCCAGTACTTC. The chain combines TRBV7-9 with TRBJ2-5; D gene ambiguous. V was pared by 5 bases and J by 5 bases, with 15 bases between. Germline V CDR1 and CDR2: SEHNR, FQNEAQ (reference sequence). This CDR3 has 14 residues.

The chain couples TRBV7-3 to TRBJ2-7; 10 bases align to TRBD2. CDR1 is SGHTA and CDR2 is FQGTGA in the germline V gene. The ends lost 3 bases at V and 4 bases at J; junction bases unmatched: 6. CDR3 size: 15 residues. CDR3 in DNA: TGTGCCAGCAGCTTCGCGGGACTAGCGTCGTACGAGCAGTACGTC. Translated, it gives CASSFAGLASYEQYV.

This clonotype was seen many times. The chain couples TRBV15 to TRBJ1-2, with TRBD1 identical over 8 bases. The J segment lost 7 bases and the V segment lost 0 bases, leaving 13 bases of the junction unmatched. The CDR3 is made up of 17 amino acids. CDR1 is LNHNV and CDR2 is YYDKDF in the germline V gene (reference sequence). Written as DNA, the CDR3 is TGTGCCACCAGCAGAGATTTGGCAGGGGGCGAAACAGGTGGCTACACCTTC. It yields the protein CATSRDLAGGETGGYTF. The full variable domain, rest sourced from reference TRBV15 and TRBJ1-2, is DAMVIQNPRYQVTQFGKPVTLSCSQTLNHNVMYWYQQKSSQAPKLLFHYYDKDFNNEADTPDNFQSRRPNTSFCFLDIRSPGLGDTAMYLCATSRDLAGGETGGYTFGSGTRLTVV.

The table lists this clonotype with many counts. The chain combines TRBV5-4 with TRBJ1-1, with 8 nucleotides matching TRBD1. V was pared by 4 bases and J by 0 bases, with 2 bases of the junction left unmatched. Germline V gene data show CDR1 as SGHNT and CDR2 as YYREEE (reference sequence). The length of the CDR3 is 14 residues. CDR3 sequence: CASSLQGVNTEAFF. CDR3 bases: TGTGCCAGCAGCCTACAGGGGGTGAACACTGAAGCTTTCTTT. The whole variable domain, remainder taken from reference TRBV5-4 and TRBJ1-1, is ETGVTQSPTHLIKTRGQQVTLRCSSQSGHNTVSWYQQALGQGPQFIFQYYREEENGRGNFPPRFSGLQFPNYSSELNVNALELDDSALYLCASSLQGVNTEAFFGQGTRLTVV.

The chain employs TRBV19 and TRBJ1-1; D is perhaps TRBD1 (5 bases). Germline V CDR1 and CDR2: LNHDA, SQIVND (reference sequence). V was shortened by 7 bases and J by 1 base, with 13 bases between the two germline ends. CDR3 size: 14 residues. The CDR3 sequence is CASTQEQANTEAFF. The CDR3 DNA is TGTGCCAGTACTCAAGAACAGGCGAACACTGAAGCTTTCTTT. The complete variable domain, with remaining parts taken from reference TRBV19 and TRBJ1-1, reads DGGITQSPKYLFRKEGQNVTLSCEQNLNHDAMYWYRQDPGQGLRLIYYSQIVNDFQKGDIAEGYSVSREKKESFPLTVTSAQKNPTAFYLCASTQEQANTEAFFGQGTRLTVV.

Comment on this clonotype: One junction end does not reproduce the germline sequence, and a read error may be involved. The V gene is TRBV7-9, the J gene TRBJ1-1, with D possibly matching TRBD1 (5 bases). This CDR3 spans 13 amino acids. CDR1 and CDR2 (germline): SEHNR, FQNEAQ (reference sequence). DNA for the CDR3: TGTGCTAGCAGGCGTGACGGGGGAACTGAAGCTTTCTTT. Amino acid sequence: CASRRDGGTEAFF.

The gene calls are TRBV29-1 and TRBJ2-7, with TRBD2 matching over 9 bases. V trimming: 8 bases; J trimming: 4 bases; junction bases outside the gene matches: 18. CDR1 SQVTM and CDR2 ANQGSEA come from the germline V gene. This CDR3 is 16 amino acids long. Here the CDR3 DNA reads TGCAGCACCTCGTTAGCGGGGGCGGGCGGGAGATACGAGCAGTACTTC. This codes for CSTSLAGAGGRYEQYF.

The chain has TRBV15 and TRBJ2-3; unclear D gene. Germline CDR1 LNHNV, CDR2 YYDKDF (reference sequence). V was cut by 1 base and J by 5 bases, with 4 bases left in between. The CDR3 covers 12 residues. CDR3 sequence reads: CATSRVLDTQYF. DNA for the CDR3: TGTGCCACCAGCAGAGTTTTAGATACGCAGTATTTT.

This rearrangement joins TRBV10-3 to TRBJ2-2; perhaps TRBD2 as D (6 bases). Deletions cut 7 bases from V and 6 bases from J, with 12 bases between. The germline CDR1 and CDR2 sequences are ENHRY and SYGVKD. CDR3 length equals 13 residues. This CDR3 is CAITDGGSGELFF. The CDR3 coding sequence is TGTGCCATCACGGACGGGGGATCCGGGGAGCTGTTTTTT.

In its sample, this clonotype was seen many times. At one end the junction does not follow the germline gene, possibly because of a read error. CDR3 bases: TGTGCCAGTAGTGTAGAGGGGCGGGCAGATACGCAGTATTTT. Translation gives CASSVEGRADTQYF. The chain is built from TRBV19 and TRBJ2-3, with D perhaps assigned TRBD1 or TRBD2 (5 bases each). The CDR3 is 14 amino acids. Germline CDR1 LNHDA, CDR2 SQIVND (reference sequence).

The gene calls are TRBV24-1 and TRBJ2-1; 8 bases are a match to TRBD2. The V gene's germline CDR1 is KGHDR and CDR2 SFDVKD. V shed 3 bases and J 5 bases; nucleotides not matched to a gene: 5. The CDR3 sequence is 15 residues long. The DNA for the CDR3 is TGTGCCACCAGTGATAGCGGGAGCCCCCACAATGAGCAGTTCTTC. Encoded protein: CATSDSGSPHNEQFF.